Below, 12 T cell receptor beta chains from the same sample are listed, as sequenced in a study of regulatory dendritic cells for organ transplantation. Here immunoSEQ multiplex PCR was the method, and the copy in TCRdb shows in-frame clones only, minus some. The table shows 35,000 to 40,000 clones, with about nine tenths occurring only once. Sequencing was done on a sample of naive CD8+ T cells from blood. The subset here: CD45RA+ naive T cells. The receptors stem from a human donor in good health.

V and J are TRBV19 and TRBJ1-2, with TRBD1 as a possible D gene (6 bases). Germline values: CDR1 LNHDA, CDR2 SQIVND (reference sequence). The CDR3 consists of 14 residues. Trimming pared 8 bases from V and 2 bases from J, leaving 15 bases between. CDR3 in amino acids: CASAGADRNYGYTF. The CDR3 DNA reads as TGTGCCAGTGCAGGGGCGGACAGAAACTATGGCTACACCTTC. Drawing the rest from reference TRBV19 and TRBJ1-2, the complete variable domain is DGGITQSPKYLFRKEGQNVTLSCEQNLNHDAMYWYRQDPGQGLRLIYYSQIVNDFQKGDIAEGYSVSREKKESFPLTVTSAQKNPTAFYLCASAGADRNYGYTFGSGTRLTVV.

The chain employs TRBV11-3 and TRBJ2-1, with a tentative D call TRBD2 (6 bases). The CDR3 totals 18 residues. Between the trimmed V and J ends, which lost 5 bases and 0 bases, there was a span of 20 bases. Germline assignment: CDR1 SGHNT and CDR2 YENEEA. In DNA form, the CDR3 reads TGTGCCAGCAGCCCACCGGGGGTCGGAGACCACTCCTACAATGAGCAGTTCTTC. Translated: CASSPPGVGDHSYNEQFF.

This chain links TRBV7-9 with TRBJ2-1; 12 positions agree with TRBD2. Germline trimming cut 5 bases from V and 8 bases from J; bases unmatched to any gene: 4. The CDR3 has 14 residues. Germline V gene data show CDR1 as SEHNR and CDR2 as FQNEAQ (reference sequence). The CDR3 sequence is CASSASGRGDEQFF. DNA for the CDR3: TGTGCCAGCAGCGCTAGCGGGAGGGGGGATGAGCAGTTCTTC.

The chain combines TRBV10-3 with TRBJ2-5, with 10 bases that match TRBD1. Trimming removed 11 bases from V and 4 bases from J; junction bases left unmatched: 4. Per the germline V gene, CDR1 is ENHRY and CDR2 is SYGVKD. This CDR3 has 12 amino acids. The CDR3 is CAAGTGAETQYF. CDR3 nucleotide sequence: TGTGCCGCCGGGACAGGGGCAGAGACCCAGTACTTC.

This rearrangement joins TRBV11-2 to TRBJ2-3; the D gene is possibly TRBD1 (6 bases). From germline, CDR1 is SGHAT and CDR2 FQNNGV. V lost 3 bases, J lost 2 bases, and 15 bases lay in between. This CDR3 has 16 amino acids. The CDR3 coding sequence is TGTGCCAGCAGCTTCGCGAATCAGGGGAACACAGATACGCAGTATTTT. This encodes CASSFANQGNTDTQYF. Full variable domain (remainder filled in from reference TRBV11-2 and TRBJ2-3): EAGVAQSPRYKIIEKRQSVAFWCNPISGHATLYWYQQILGQGPKLLIQFQNNGVVDDSQLPKDRFSAERLKGVDSTLKIQPAKLEDSAVYLCASSFANQGNTDTQYFGPGTRLTVL.

The chain uses TRBV4-2 and TRBJ1-4; D is uncertain. This CDR3 region has 12 residues. The germline V and J ends were trimmed by 4 bases and 12 bases, with 12 bases remaining between them. The V gene's germline CDR1 is LGHNA and CDR2 YNFKEQ. CDR3 DNA: TGTGCCAGCAGCCCCCCTTGGCGGGAACTGTTTTTT. The encoded protein is CASSPPWRELFF.

The rearrangement uses TRBV6-5 and TRBJ2-5; D may be TRBD2 (6 bases). The CDR3 length is 14 residues. Germline assignment: CDR1 MNHEY and CDR2 SVGAGI. The V end was cut by 6 bases, the J end by 9 bases, with 20 bases between. The CDR3 protein is CASSMGDPSGSQYF. The CDR3 nucleotides read TGTGCCAGCAGCATGGGGGACCCAAGCGGGTCCCAGTACTTC.

The chain joins TRBV6-1 to TRBJ1-2; TRBD1 might be the D (5 bases). Germline V lookup: CDR1 MNHNS, CDR2 SASEGT. CDR3 length: 12 residues. The CDR3 protein is CLTVGGASGYTF. The DNA for the CDR3 is TGTTTGACCGTGGGGGGTGCTTCTGGCTACACCTTC.

The DNA of the CDR3 is TGTGCCAGCAGGGGGCCTATGAACACTGAAGCTTTCTTT. Translated, it gives CASRGPMNTEAFF. V and J are TRBV7-9 and TRBJ1-1; D is perhaps TRBD1 (5 bases). Trimming removed 6 bases from V and 0 bases from J, with 8 bases in between. Germline CDR1 and CDR2: SEHNR and FQNEAQ (reference sequence). The CDR3 has 13 residues.

The chain couples TRBV30 to TRBJ1-5, with D perhaps TRBD1 (6 bases). CDR1 and CDR2 (germline): GTSNPN, SVGIG (reference sequence). Trimming took off 7 bases at V and 6 bases at J, with 25 bases between the two ends. The CDR3 loop spans 16 amino acids. Here the CDR3 DNA reads TGTGCCTCGACAAGAGTCAGGGGAAAGGCACTTCAGCCCCAGCATTTT. Protein: CASTRVRGKALQPQHF.

The J gene is TRBJ1-2, the V gene TRBV5-3, with D hard to call. TRBV5-3 is an open reading frame, and its role is uncertain. V lost 4 bases and J lost 2, with 18 bases in between. This CDR3 is built from 16 residues. CDR3 nucleotides: TGTGCCAGAAGCCCACTCATGAACGGCCCCAACTATGGCTACACCTTC. Its protein product is CARSPLMNGPNYGYTF.

The J gene is TRBJ2-6, the V gene TRBV27; a possible D gene is TRBD1 (5 bases). Deletions cut 5 bases from V and 2 bases from J, with 10 bases between. The CDR3 has 15 amino acids. CDR1 is MNHEY, CDR2 SMNVEV, per germline (reference sequence). CDR3: CASSLRDTGANVLTF. For the CDR3, the DNA is TGTGCCAGCAGTCTCAGGGATACTGGGGCCAACGTCCTGACTTTC. Filled out from reference TRBV27 and TRBJ2-6, the complete variable domain reads EAQVTQNPRYLITVTGKKLTVTCSQNMNHEYMSWYRQDPGLGLRQIYYSMNVEVTDKGDVPEGYKVSRKEKRNFPLILESPSPNQTSLYFCASSLRDTGANVLTFGAGSRLTVL.